This TCR beta chain was recovered during a study of PD-L1 blockade in urothelial cancer (dated by TCRdb to the late 2010s). Describing the broader study: Every patient began therapy at some point between 2013 and 2015 and was given atezolizumab 1,200 mg intravenously every 3 weeks. The study, an exploratory multi-omic analysis, examined somatic, immune and clinical correlates of response to PD-L1 blockade with atezolizumab in urothelial cancer. TCR sequencing covered pretreatment tumor samples and matched, serially collected peripheral blood taken before and after atezolizumab treatment. In the same patients, pretreatment tumors underwent whole exome sequencing and RNA sequencing in addition to TCR sequencing. Twenty-five of 29 patients were males with bladder-origin urothelial cancer, and about two thirds of the roughly 30 reported a prior smoking history. Patients had an ECOG performance status of 0 or 1 and had received between 0 and 3 prior chemotherapy regimens. Blood samples were analyzed at 3 weeks after treatment start (second dose) and at 6 weeks after treatment start. Blood samples gave a median of about 130,000 T cells and approximately 81,000 unique TCRs, with a median clonality of around 0.074. Durable clinical benefit was achieved by nine patients and was not achieved by 20 patients. Under 30 patients had pretreatment blood TCR-seq, roughly 25 had at least one posttreatment blood collection, and roughly 25 had tumor TCR-seq. Durable clinical benefit was defined as progression-free survival longer than 6 months, and TCR features were also tested against progression-free and overall survival.

To estimate absolute template abundance from read counts, synthetic TCR analog templates were spiked into each PCR. The immunoSEQ assay used bias-controlled V and J gene primers to amplify TCRbeta CDR3 regions from genomic DNA. Rearranged TCRbeta segments were sequenced at approximately 20X coverage. On the study's bioinformatics: Sequencing errors were corrected by clustering and CDR3s were annotated against IMGT to assign V, D and J genes. Downstream analyses used only productive TCRbeta rearrangements, leaving out any out-of-frame or stop-codon sequences. Clonality was computed as one minus Shannon entropy normalized by the log of the number of unique productive sequences. Clones differing between time points or between blood and tumor were identified using Fisher's exact test with Benjamini-Hochberg correction, with an adjusted p below 0.01 applied as the threshold. TCRdb stores this immuneACCESS table with in-frame sequences only. Part of the clones is absent; in the studies checked, under half of the shortfall reflects unresolved V genes, and no reason is known for the rest. Clone size and V and J calls were adopted from that table, with D and trimming inferred from the DNA. For this sample there are tens of thousands of clones; 88% appear just once. The ten largest clonotypes hold about 2.6% of the sample.

As encoded in the germline V gene, CDR1 is SGHRS while CDR2 is YFSETQ. Germline trimming: 5 bases from V, 3 bases from J; junction bases outside gene matches: 2. The CDR3 measures 14 amino acids from cysteine to phenylalanine. CDR3 DNA is the only sequence kept; it has 42 bases, read in frame from the first base. Summary of the overall study and its limitations: Because of the small sample size (n ≈ 30) and the many exploratory analyses performed, the results are intended to be regarded as hypothesis-generating. Improved progression-free and overall survival was associated with having pretreatment peripheral blood TCR clonality below the median. Among patients with durable benefit, tumor-associated TCR clones showed greater expansion in peripheral blood 3 weeks after treatment started (n ≈ 20, p = 0.022).

A remark on this clone: There is no known antigen for this receptor. No qualities accompany the bases; no much larger clone lies one base away.

In light of the paper, this sample's time point label describes: peripheral blood 6 weeks after treatment start. The cohort included 29 patients with locally advanced or metastatic urothelial carcinoma who were treated at Memorial Sloan Kettering on a trial protocol. Peripheral blood mononuclear cells were collected pretreatment and during treatment, with between 1 and 8 total time points obtained per patient. The Qiagen DNeasy Blood extraction kit was used to purify genomic DNA from total PBMCs and tumor samples. Collected pretreatment and during treatment, PBMCs were isolated and stored as previously described.

The material was PBMCs, obtained around atezolizumab (anti-PD-L1) treatment. In this chain, TRBV5-1 is recombined with TRBJ2-5; TRBD2 agrees with 12 junctional bases. The TCR was taken from a man aged 55-75 years with urothelial cancer. The CDR3 region has the sequence CASRRLAGEETQYF. The DNA is as follows: TGCGCCAGCAGACGACTAGCGGGGGAAGAGACCCAGTACTTC.